This T cell receptor beta chain was identified during a study of blood T cell repertoires in COVID-19. Looking at the study overall: Both acute and convalescent COVID-19 samples were obtained from the United States, Italy and Spain. In each case, the material was cDNA or gDNA derived from T cells, B-cell-depleted T cells, or PBMCs.

Original methodology: Counts of nucleated cells, estimated from reference gene primer amplification, were obtained. Here immunoSEQ multiplex PCR was the method, and the copy in TCRdb shows in-frame clones only, minus some. Clone size and the V and J calls come from that table; the DNA yielded D and trimming. Of fewer than 300,000 clones in the sample, under 90% are singletons; the top ten hold 2.5% to 3.5%. The junction had 6 bases not matched to a gene; V was cut back by 2 bases and J by 7 bases. This CDR3 region has 14 residues. Germline CDR1 SGHRS, CDR2 YFSETQ. This receptor was taken from a young woman with acute or convalescent COVID-19. This chain links TRBV5-1 with TRBJ2-1; 7 nucleotides align to TRBD2. The sequenced material came from peripheral blood. For the CDR3, the DNA is TGCGCCAGCAGCTTAGCGGGAACCGCAAATGAGCAGTTCTTC. Residues: CASSLAGTANEQFF.